This TCR beta chain was captured in a study of shared clonotypes between healthy human individuals. Generated by immunoSEQ multiplex PCR, the TCRdb table keeps only in-frame clones and is missing some. The sample lists around 2.3 million clones, 90% to 96% occurring once. The J segment lost 7 bases and the V segment lost 3 bases, leaving 9 bases of the junction unmatched. The CDR3 spans 15 residues. CDR1 ENHRY and CDR2 SYGVKD come from the germline V gene. The clonotype comes from a man younger than 30 in good health. The rearrangement links TRBV10-3 to TRBJ1-2; 9 bases line up with TRBD1. Sample: naive CD4+ T cells sorted from blood. The subset denotes: CD45RA+ positively selected. CDR3 residues: CAISDSNTGGSGYTF. CDR3 DNA sequence: TGTGCCATCAGTGACTCTAACACAGGGGGCTCTGGCTACACCTTC.